This T cell receptor beta chain was captured by sequencing in a study of cytomegalovirus exposure and HLA in healthy donors. Study outcomes and limitations: Later examination showed HLA-associated TCR beta chains had greater clonal expansion than equally common others. Near-uniform donor sequencing depth was presumed by presence/absence analyses. In an earlier analysis, about 87% or about 30%: the productive usage of most TCR beta V segments.

13 Jbeta primers and 60 Vbeta primers were used for the PCR. The assay was immunoSEQ multiplex PCR, and TCRdb's table has in-frame clones only and misses some. The table has approximately 160,000 clones, around 68% seen once; the top ten hold 1.1% to 1.5%. Concerning this clone: Its antigen is unknown.

The clonotype was recovered from a man aged 50-60 years in good health and CMV-seronegative. The source material was PBMCs.

The CDR3 DNA follows: TGCGCCAGCAGCTTGGATGGACAGACTTTCTCTGGGGCCAACGTCCTGACTTTC. Encoded protein: CASSLDGQTFSGANVLTF. V usage is TRBV5-1 and J usage is TRBJ2-6, with D possibly matching TRBD1 (6 bases). The CDR3 consists of 18 residues. Germline CDR1 and CDR2: SGHRS and YFSETQ. V gave up 0 bases and J gave up 0 bases, with 13 bases separating them.